Shown below are 18 T cell receptor beta chains from a single sample sequenced in a study of blood T cell repertoires in COVID-19. Assay used: immunoSEQ multiplex PCR; TCRdb lists only in-frame clones, some missing. This sample carries 150,000 to 250,000 clones, around 90% of them seen once, and the ten largest clones take approximately 2%. The sequenced material came from PBMCs or T cells enriched from blood (not recorded which). The receptor set was obtained from a woman under 40 who had recovered from COVID-19.

V usage is TRBV19 and J usage is TRBJ1-2, with unresolved D. In germline, CDR1 is LNHDA, CDR2 SQIVND (reference sequence). The V and J ends lost 4 bases and 4 bases respectively, with 10 bases between them. The CDR3 spans 13 residues. DNA for the CDR3: TGTGCCAGTAGTACCCGACTTATCTATGGCTACACCTTC. Translated, it gives CASSTRLIYGYTF.

This chain joins TRBV30 and TRBJ2-2, with 9 bases aligning to TRBD2. CDR3 length: 14 residues. V shed 4 bases and J 3 bases; nucleotides not matched to a gene: 3. Per the germline V gene, CDR1 is GTSNPN and CDR2 is SVGIG (reference sequence). CDR3 amino acids: CAWIQRGDTGELFF. The DNA of the CDR3 is TGTGCCTGGATTCAGCGGGGGGACACCGGGGAGCTGTTTTTT.

This chain's CDR3 is CASSLSGGTYNEQFF. CDR3 in DNA: TGTGCCAGCAGTTTAAGCGGTGGGACCTACAATGAGCAGTTCTTC. The chain is built from TRBV27 and TRBJ2-1; the D gene is possibly TRBD2 (5 bases). V was shortened by 2 bases and J by 2 bases, with 10 bases between the two germline ends. Germline lookup yields CDR1 MNHEY and CDR2 SMNVEV (reference sequence). The CDR3 loop spans 15 amino acids.

The chain uses TRBV27 and TRBJ2-6; 10 nucleotides align to TRBD2. Trimming at V came to 5 bases and at J to 0 bases, leaving 4 bases not matched to a gene. The CDR3 covers 17 residues. Germline V lookup: CDR1 MNHEY, CDR2 SMNVEV (reference sequence). This chain's CDR3 is CASSSGLAVSGANVLTF. The CDR3 DNA is TGTGCCAGCAGTAGTGGACTAGCGGTCTCTGGGGCCAACGTCCTGACTTTC.

This chain joins TRBV3-1 (or the pseudogene TRBV3-2) and TRBJ1-6, with 10 bases matching TRBD1. Germline V gives CDR1 LGHDT, CDR2 YNNKEL (reference sequence). This CDR3 has 18 residues. The V segment lost 0 bases and the J segment 5 bases; nucleotides outside the gene matches: 7. The CDR3 DNA sequence: TGTGCCAGCAGCCAAGATGGGTGGACAGGGGGAAATAATTCACCCCTCCACTTT. Residues: CASSQDGWTGGNNSPLHF.

The V call is TRBV13, the J call TRBJ1-1; D remains unclear. This CDR3 has 15 residues. Trimming removed 8 bases from V and 2 bases from J, with 18 bases in between. Germline CDR1 is PRHDT and CDR2 is FYEKMQ (reference sequence). CDR3 region: CASDRPRGTNTEAFF. The CDR3 nucleotides read TGTGCCAGCGACCGTCCCCGCGGAACCAACACTGAAGCTTTCTTT.

The rearrangement uses TRBV20-1 and TRBJ2-3; TRBD2 agrees at 10 bases. V shed 3 bases and J 1 base; nucleotides not matched to a gene: 7. Germline CDR1 DFQATT, CDR2 SNEGSKA (reference sequence). This CDR3 comprises 16 residues. CDR3 residues: CSASGLAGAGTDTQYF. The CDR3, as DNA: TGCAGTGCTAGTGGGCTAGCGGGAGCAGGCACAGATACGCAGTATTTT.

The chain carries TRBV5-1 and TRBJ1-2, with no clear D. Germline V gene sequence: CDR1 SGHRS, CDR2 YFSETQ. Trimming took off 1 base at V and 8 bases at J, with 9 bases between the two ends. CDR3 length: 12 amino acids. The CDR3 spells CASSLSASGYTF. CDR3 nucleotide sequence: TGCGCCAGCAGCTTGTCTGCGTCCGGCTACACCTTC.

The chain is built from TRBV19 and TRBJ1-1; D not resolved. The CDR3 covers 15 residues. Germline CDR1 and CDR2: LNHDA and SQIVND (reference sequence). Trimming removed 3 bases from V and 2 bases from J, with 13 bases in between. This CDR3 is CASSISPVHNTEAFF. The CDR3, as DNA: TGTGCCAGTAGTATCTCGCCAGTTCATAACACTGAAGCTTTCTTT. The complete variable domain, with remaining parts taken from reference TRBV19 and TRBJ1-1, reads DGGITQSPKYLFRKEGQNVTLSCEQNLNHDAMYWYRQDPGQGLRLIYYSQIVNDFQKGDIAEGYSVSREKKESFPLTVTSAQKNPTAFYLCASSISPVHNTEAFFGQGTRLTVV.

The chain is built from TRBV27 and TRBJ1-6; 9 nucleotides align to TRBD1. Germline CDR1 MNHEY, CDR2 SMNVEV (reference sequence). V was clipped by 4 bases and J by 3 bases; unmatched bases: 13. The CDR3 loop spans 19 amino acids. CDR3 DNA: TGTGCCAGCAGTTCTCTATCGGGACAGGGAAAGGACTATAATTCACCCCTCCACTTT. Amino acids: CASSSLSGQGKDYNSPLHF.

The V call is TRBV5-3, the J call TRBJ2-3; 10 bases are shared with TRBD2. TRBV5-3 is an ORF for which the function is uncertain. V was clipped by 0 bases and J by 0 bases; unmatched bases: 7. This CDR3 has 18 residues. The CDR3 spells CARSLAIAGGTSTDTQYF. In DNA, the CDR3 is TGTGCCAGAAGCTTGGCCATAGCGGGAGGAACTAGCACAGATACGCAGTATTTT.

The chain recombines TRBV7-2 with TRBJ1-4; 8 bases are shared with TRBD1. The CDR3 totals 16 residues. V was clipped by 6 bases and J by 5 bases; unmatched bases: 11. In germline, CDR1 is SGHTA, CDR2 FQGNSA. The CDR3 nucleotides read TGTGCCAGCAGGAGGCAGGGGGCGCTTGGAAATGAAAAACTGTTTTTT. As protein: CASRRQGALGNEKLFF.

This chain uses TRBV6-6 with TRBJ1-4; D is undetermined. CDR1 and CDR2 from the germline V gene are MNHNY and SVGAGI (reference sequence). V lost 10 bases, J lost 0 bases, and 9 bases lay in between. The CDR3 is made up of 13 amino acids. The CDR3: CATAPATNEKLFF. The CDR3 coding sequence is TGTGCCACCGCACCGGCAACTAATGAAAAACTGTTTTTT.

V gene TRBV24-1 combines with J gene TRBJ1-2; 9 bases fit TRBD1. CDR1 is KGHDR and CDR2 is SFDVKD in the germline V gene. V shed 4 bases, J shed 6 bases, and the junction held 11 bases outside the gene matches. The CDR3 runs to 16 residues. The CDR3 bases are TGTGCCACCAGTGACCATCGGGACAGGGCGACGGATGGCTACACCTTC. This encodes CATSDHRDRATDGYTF.

This clone was detected once. J is TRBJ2-1 and V is TRBV25-1; 10 nucleotides align to TRBD2. Germline CDR1 and CDR2: MGHDK and SYGVNS. This CDR3 comprises 16 residues. V gave up 6 bases and J gave up 8 bases; unmatched junction bases: 13. The CDR3 DNA is TGTGCCAGCAGCCGCCTCAGCGGGGGGGCCTCGGATGAGCAGTTCTTC. Protein: CASSRLSGGASDEQFF.

V usage is TRBV27 and J usage is TRBJ2-3, with TRBD2 as a possible D gene (5 bases). From germline, CDR1 is MNHEY and CDR2 SMNVEV (reference sequence). The CDR3 runs to 15 residues. V was cut by 0 bases and J by 2 bases, with 9 bases left in between. The DNA of the CDR3 is TGTGCCAGCAGTTTATCTTGGGGAGCCACAGATACGCAGTATTTT. It yields the protein CASSLSWGATDTQYF.

The CDR3: CASSAISGMKAGELFF. CDR3 nucleotides: TGTGCCAGCAGTGCCATTAGCGGGATGAAGGCCGGGGAGCTGTTTTTT. V gene TRBV6-1 combines with J gene TRBJ2-2; the match to TRBD2 covers 8 bases. Losses at the gene ends were 4 bases for V and 6 bases for J; bases not matched to a gene: 10. This CDR3 has 16 amino acids. CDR1 and CDR2 from the germline V gene are MNHNS and SASEGT.

The chain uses TRBV5-1 and TRBJ1-1; D gene unclear. This CDR3 contains 13 residues. Germline CDR1 SGHRS, CDR2 YFSETQ. V was pared by 3 bases and J by 1 base, with 7 bases between. The CDR3, as DNA: TGCGCCAGCAGCTCTAACAGGAACACTGAAGCTTTCTTT. It translates to CASSSNRNTEAFF. Supplemented by reference TRBV5-1 and TRBJ1-1, the full variable domain reads KAGVTQTPRYLIKTRGQQVTLSCSPISGHRSVSWYQQTPGQGLQFLFEYFSETQRNKGNFPGRFSGRQFSNSRSEMNVSTLELGDSALYLCASSSNRNTEAFFGQGTRLTVV.